These T cell receptor beta chains were read from a single sample in a study of patients and donors after allogeneic stem cell transplantation. TCRdb ran MiXCR on the RT-PCR reads and lists one entry per CDR3 protein. The sample includes 200,000 to 250,000 distinct CDR3 sequences, 12% to 15% of them seen just once. The specimen was blood, either unsorted or a sorted T cell fraction (not recorded which). These receptors were collected from a human donor who was either an allogeneic HSCT recipient or a stem cell or donor lymphocyte infusion donor (not recorded which). It is not recorded whose cells these are; they may come from a transplant donor. Both conserved end residues are trimmed from each CDR3. Fields, in order: CDR3 protein, V gene, J gene, clone size. Size values are once, few and many counts, or a class for expanded clones, and some rows have none.

cdr3_aa: ACYLGYGNWNTEAF
v_call: TRBV6-1
j_call: TRBJ1-1
clone_size: .

cdr3_aa: ASSQVGTSSVAF
v_call: TRBV4-1
j_call: TRBJ1-1
clone_size: .

cdr3_aa: ASSTNIATNEKLF
v_call: TRBV11-2
j_call: TRBJ1-4
clone_size: few

cdr3_aa: ASSYPGQPQH
v_call: TRBV6-5
j_call: TRBJ1-5
clone_size: .

cdr3_aa: SAKTGVETQY
v_call: TRBV20-1
j_call: TRBJ2-5
clone_size: few

cdr3_aa: ASSPGGSKETQY
v_call: TRBV5-1
j_call: TRBJ2-5
clone_size: few

cdr3_aa: ASSPDGPGLAGRTGELF
v_call: TRBV5-1
j_call: TRBJ2-2
clone_size: many

cdr3_aa: ASSTTGSGYEQY
v_call: TRBV19
j_call: TRBJ2-7
clone_size: many

cdr3_aa: ASSGGTGRYGYT
v_call: TRBV12-3/TRBV12-4
j_call: TRBJ1-2
clone_size: many

cdr3_aa: SAPSGTLRNSPLH
v_call: TRBV20-1
j_call: TRBJ1-6
clone_size: .

cdr3_aa: ASSDPRDSYNEQF
v_call: TRBV19
j_call: TRBJ2-1
clone_size: few

cdr3_aa: ASLDLTSGRIYNEQF
v_call: TRBV25-1
j_call: TRBJ2-1
clone_size: few

cdr3_aa: ASSFKGAREQY
v_call: TRBV5-1
j_call: TRBJ2-7
clone_size: many

cdr3_aa: ASSPAGGQGAEAF
v_call: TRBV19
j_call: TRBJ1-1
clone_size: .

cdr3_aa: SARFQGSNQPQH
v_call: TRBV20-1
j_call: TRBJ1-5
clone_size: .

cdr3_aa: SVAVDSGNTIY
v_call: TRBV20-1
j_call: TRBJ1-3
clone_size: many

cdr3_aa: ASIPRGPNQPQH
v_call: TRBV19
j_call: TRBJ1-5
clone_size: many

cdr3_aa: ASNPRITSGAVI
v_call: TRBV6-1
j_call: TRBJ2-1
clone_size: .

cdr3_aa: ASSVGPSLKGATEAF
v_call: TRBV9
j_call: TRBJ1-1
clone_size: .

cdr3_aa: ASRQGLAGFTDTQY
v_call: TRBV2
j_call: TRBJ2-3
clone_size: few

cdr3_aa: ASSIGQALYGYT
v_call: TRBV6-1
j_call: TRBJ1-2
clone_size: few

cdr3_aa: ASSSLRSFTDTQY
v_call: TRBV12-3/TRBV12-4
j_call: TRBJ2-3
clone_size: many

cdr3_aa: ASKSSGVSTDTQY
v_call: TRBV5-1
j_call: TRBJ2-3
clone_size: .

cdr3_aa: ASSIATGGAETQY
v_call: TRBV7-8
j_call: TRBJ2-5
clone_size: few

cdr3_aa: ASSTELAGGRGEQF
v_call: TRBV5-1
j_call: TRBJ2-1
clone_size: many

cdr3_aa: ASSQVRGTSGGPGEQF
v_call: TRBV4-2
j_call: TRBJ2-1
clone_size: .

cdr3_aa: ASRASGVDTGELF
v_call: TRBV2
j_call: TRBJ2-2
clone_size: many

cdr3_aa: ASTSEGFWRNEQF
v_call: TRBV5-1
j_call: TRBJ2-1
clone_size: .

cdr3_aa: ASSSTAGGQETQY
v_call: TRBV7-2
j_call: TRBJ2-5
clone_size: .

cdr3_aa: ASSYSGRGGYNEQF
v_call: TRBV6-5
j_call: TRBJ2-1
clone_size: .

cdr3_aa: SARDQVRGTGELF
v_call: TRBV20-1
j_call: TRBJ2-2
clone_size: few

cdr3_aa: ASLPGANYNEQF
v_call: TRBV7-9
j_call: TRBJ2-1
clone_size: few

cdr3_aa: SARDSAGGSSYEQY
v_call: TRBV20-1
j_call: TRBJ2-7
clone_size: .

cdr3_aa: ASSQWEWRGYTEAF
v_call: TRBV14
j_call: TRBJ1-1
clone_size: many

cdr3_aa: ASSQDPAAGGSPLH
v_call: TRBV4-2
j_call: TRBJ1-6
clone_size: few

cdr3_aa: ASSRDRYTGELF
v_call: TRBV11-2
j_call: TRBJ2-2
clone_size: many

cdr3_aa: ASSNHGYRYEQY
v_call: TRBV12-3/TRBV12-4
j_call: TRBJ2-7
clone_size: .

cdr3_aa: ASSLTGMRGNSPLH
v_call: TRBV7-9
j_call: TRBJ1-6
clone_size: many

cdr3_aa: ASSPSTGGSETQY
v_call: TRBV12-3/TRBV12-4
j_call: TRBJ2-5
clone_size: few

cdr3_aa: ASSPKTSGIHLTDTQY
v_call: TRBV5-4
j_call: TRBJ2-3
clone_size: .

cdr3_aa: ASSPGTSGYNEQF
v_call: TRBV5-1
j_call: TRBJ2-1
clone_size: many

cdr3_aa: ASSQVGGRDTQY
v_call: TRBV3-1
j_call: TRBJ2-3
clone_size: many

cdr3_aa: AVLASSSYEQY
v_call: TRBV6-1
j_call: TRBJ2-7
clone_size: few

cdr3_aa: ASSQRTGGDQPQH
v_call: TRBV4-1
j_call: TRBJ1-5
clone_size: .

cdr3_aa: ASSLLGRRVNTEAF
v_call: TRBV5-1
j_call: TRBJ1-1
clone_size: .

cdr3_aa: ASSLGTADNQPQH
v_call: TRBV9
j_call: TRBJ1-5
clone_size: .

cdr3_aa: ASSQEGGRDTDTQY
v_call: TRBV4-3
j_call: TRBJ2-3
clone_size: .

cdr3_aa: ASRRTGSRYEQY
v_call: TRBV6-1
j_call: TRBJ2-7
clone_size: few

cdr3_aa: ASSTLTGGLEQY
v_call: TRBV7-2
j_call: TRBJ2-7
clone_size: many

cdr3_aa: AGTESSTDTQY
v_call: TRBV30
j_call: TRBJ2-3
clone_size: few

cdr3_aa: ASSFRPGGRGDEQF
v_call: TRBV5-1
j_call: TRBJ2-1
clone_size: many

cdr3_aa: ASSAGVLDTQY
v_call: TRBV7-2
j_call: TRBJ2-3
clone_size: many

cdr3_aa: ASSPGGSRATNEKLF
v_call: TRBV6-1
j_call: TRBJ1-4
clone_size: few

cdr3_aa: ASRRREGNSPLH
v_call: TRBV5-6
j_call: TRBJ1-6
clone_size: .

cdr3_aa: SASPELGGQETQY
v_call: TRBV20-1
j_call: TRBJ2-5
clone_size: many

cdr3_aa: ASSQGGLAGGTEQF
v_call: TRBV7-3
j_call: TRBJ2-1
clone_size: many

cdr3_aa: ASIKGASGRGTDTQY
v_call: TRBV12-3/TRBV12-4
j_call: TRBJ2-3
clone_size: many

cdr3_aa: ASSSGVSNNEQF
v_call: TRBV2
j_call: TRBJ2-1
clone_size: .

cdr3_aa: SAGTNPYEQY
v_call: TRBV20-1
j_call: TRBJ2-7
clone_size: .